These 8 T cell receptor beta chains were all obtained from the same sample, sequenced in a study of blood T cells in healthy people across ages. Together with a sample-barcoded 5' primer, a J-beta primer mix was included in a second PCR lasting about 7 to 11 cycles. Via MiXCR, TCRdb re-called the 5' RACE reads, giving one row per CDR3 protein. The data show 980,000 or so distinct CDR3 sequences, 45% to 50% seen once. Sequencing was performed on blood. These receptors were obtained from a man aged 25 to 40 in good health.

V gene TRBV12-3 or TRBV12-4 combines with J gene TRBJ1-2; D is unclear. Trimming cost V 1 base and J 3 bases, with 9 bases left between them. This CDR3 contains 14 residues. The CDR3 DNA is TGTGCCAGCAGTTTAGTAGGTGAGGACTATGGCTACACCTTC. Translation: CASSLVGEDYGYTF.

The CDR3, as DNA: TGTGCCAGCAGCTTAGCGGAAACCCAGGAGCAGTTCTTC. This translates into CASSLAETQEQFF. The chain has TRBV7-8 and TRBJ2-1; D not resolved. CDR1 SGHVS and CDR2 FQNEAQ come from the germline V gene. The CDR3 is 13 residues long. The germline V and J ends were trimmed by 0 bases and 10 bases, with 10 bases remaining between them.

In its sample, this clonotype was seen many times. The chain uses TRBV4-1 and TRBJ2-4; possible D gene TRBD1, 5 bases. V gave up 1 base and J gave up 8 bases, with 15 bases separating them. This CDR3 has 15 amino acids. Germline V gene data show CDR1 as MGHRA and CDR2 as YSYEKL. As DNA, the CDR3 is TGCGCCAGCAGCCAAGGGGCTGCCGACAGTGACATTCAGTACTTC. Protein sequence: CASSQGAADSDIQYF.

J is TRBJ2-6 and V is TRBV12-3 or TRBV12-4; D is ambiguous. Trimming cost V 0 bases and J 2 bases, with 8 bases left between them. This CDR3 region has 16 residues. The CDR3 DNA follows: TGTGCCAGCAGTTTAGCCCGACGGGCTGGGGCCAACGTCCTGACTTTC. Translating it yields CASSLARRAGANVLTF.

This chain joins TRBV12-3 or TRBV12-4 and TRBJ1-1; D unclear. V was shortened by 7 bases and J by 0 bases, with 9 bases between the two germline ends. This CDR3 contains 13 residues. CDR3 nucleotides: TGTGCCAGCATCATCGGGATGAACACTGAAGCTTTCTTT. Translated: CASIIGMNTEAFF.

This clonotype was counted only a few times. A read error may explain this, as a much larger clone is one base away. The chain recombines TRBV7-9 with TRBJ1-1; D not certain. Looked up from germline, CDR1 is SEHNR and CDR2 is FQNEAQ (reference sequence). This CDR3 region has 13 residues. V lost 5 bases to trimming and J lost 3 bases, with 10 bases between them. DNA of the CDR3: TGTGCCAGCAGCGTAAGCCTACACACTGAAGCTTTCTTT. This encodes CASSVSLHTEAFF. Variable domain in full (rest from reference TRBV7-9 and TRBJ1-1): DTGVSQNPRHKITKRGQNVTFRCDPISEHNRLYWYRQTLGQGPEFLTYFQNEAQLEKSRLLSDRFSAERPKGSFSTLEIQRTEQGDSAMYLCASSVSLHTEAFFGQGTRLTVV.

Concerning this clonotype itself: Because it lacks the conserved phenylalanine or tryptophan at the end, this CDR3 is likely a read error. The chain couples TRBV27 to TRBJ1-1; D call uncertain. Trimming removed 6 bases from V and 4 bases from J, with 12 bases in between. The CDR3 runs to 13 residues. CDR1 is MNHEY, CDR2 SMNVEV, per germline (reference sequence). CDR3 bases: TGTGCCAGCAGCCCGGGAGGCGTCACTGAAGCTTTCGTT. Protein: CASSPGGVTEAFV.

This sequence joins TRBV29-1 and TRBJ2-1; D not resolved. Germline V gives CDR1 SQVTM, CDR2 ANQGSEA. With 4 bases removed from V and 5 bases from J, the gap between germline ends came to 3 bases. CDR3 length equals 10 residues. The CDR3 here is CSVGHNEQFF. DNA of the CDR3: TGCAGCGTTGGTCACAATGAGCAGTTCTTC.